This TCR beta chain derives from a study of neoadjuvant anti-PD-1 for oral cavity cancer. The time point is: after neoadjuvant nivolumab, at surgical resection. Unmatched junction bases numbered 9, after V lost 8 bases and J lost 2 bases. CDR1 is MNHNY, CDR2 SVGAGI, per germline (reference sequence). The CDR3 length is 15 residues. Here immunoSEQ multiplex PCR was the method, and the copy in TCRdb shows in-frame clones only, minus some. This sample has 25,000 to 40,000 clones, with around four fifths found just once. The V gene is TRBV6-6, the J gene TRBJ2-7; 10 positions match TRBD1. This sample comprised PBMCs, obtained after nivolumab (anti-PD-1) treatment. This TCR came from a person between 40 and 79 years old with oral cavity squamous cell carcinoma. CDR3 loop: CASGYPGTGAYEQYF. CDR3 coding DNA: TGTGCCAGCGGGTACCCCGGGACAGGGGCCTACGAGCAGTACTTC.